The 32 T cell receptor beta chains below were found in one sample sequenced in a study of blood T cell repertoires in COVID-19. The repertoire was sequenced with immunoSEQ multiplex PCR; TCRdb's copy has only in-frame clones and lacks some. This sample has hundreds of thousands of clones; approximately 90% occur once, and the top ten carry around 2%. The sequenced sample consisted of PBMCs or T cells enriched from blood (not recorded which). The receptor set was obtained from a woman aged 55-69 years in a cohort exposed to, infected with or recovered from COVID-19 (not recorded which).

Details on this clone: The same CDR3 arises from other DNA sequences in this sample as well. The chain joins TRBV30 to TRBJ1-5; D might be TRBD1 (5 bases). Trimming took off 0 bases at V and 4 bases at J, with 7 bases between the two ends. Per the germline V gene, CDR1 is GTSNPN and CDR2 is SVGIG (reference sequence). The CDR3 loop spans 13 amino acids. The CDR3 protein is CAWSVQGNQPQHF. For the CDR3, the DNA is TGTGCCTGGAGTGTGCAGGGAAATCAGCCCCAGCATTTT.

CDR3 in DNA: TGTGCCAGCAGCTCGACAGGGTACGAGCAGTACTTC. It yields the protein CASSSTGYEQYF. The chain uses TRBV7-9 and TRBJ2-7; 7 nucleotides line up with TRBD1. The CDR3 contains 12 residues. The germline gives CDR1 SEHNR, CDR2 FQNEAQ (reference sequence). V was clipped by 4 bases and J by 4 bases; unmatched bases: 1.

This clone was recorded a few times. The gene calls are TRBV6-5 and TRBJ1-1, with 8 bases lining up with TRBD1. CDR3 length: 14 residues. Germline CDR1 and CDR2: MNHEY and SVGAGI. Losses at the gene ends were 6 bases for V and 6 bases for J; bases not matched to a gene: 9. The CDR3 DNA reads as TGTGCCAGCAGCTTGACAGGGGAGGTGGCTGAAGCTTTCTTT. Amino acids: CASSLTGEVAEAFF.

The chain employs TRBV5-1 and TRBJ2-1; 15 nucleotides align to TRBD2. This CDR3 is built from 15 residues. Germline V gene lookup returns CDR1 SGHRS and CDR2 YFSETQ. Trimming took 7 bases from V and 8 from J; bases not matched to a gene: 7. This chain's CDR3 is CASEPGTSGRHEQFF. CDR3 DNA: TGCGCCAGCGAACCTGGGACTAGCGGGAGGCATGAGCAGTTCTTC.

This clone was detected only once. V gene TRBV2 combines with J gene TRBJ2-7, with D possibly TRBD1 on 9 matching bases. CDR3 size: 16 residues. The V end was cut by 7 bases, the J end by 9 bases, with 28 bases between. Germline values: CDR1 SNHLY, CDR2 FYNNEI. In DNA, the CDR3 is TGTGCCAGCAACGGGAGGGGGGGACAGGGAGGTTCCCGGCAGTACTTC. This translates into CASNGRGGQGGSRQYF.

The CDR3: CASSYGAAGVNYGYTF. CDR3 DNA: TGTGCCAGCAGCTATGGGGCGGCAGGGGTAAACTATGGCTACACCTTC. The rearrangement joins TRBV5-6 to TRBJ1-2; tentative D call: TRBD1 (6 bases). The CDR3 is 16 residues long. Trimming stripped 3 bases from V and 2 bases from J, with 17 bases between. Germline assignment: CDR1 SGHDT and CDR2 YYEEEE.

The rearrangement uses TRBV10-2 and TRBJ2-1; no reliable D call. Trimming stripped 6 bases from V and 0 bases from J, with 12 bases between. CDR3 length: 15 residues. Germline loops: CDR1 WSHSY, CDR2 SAAADI. CDR3 loop: CASRKDSSSYNEQFF. For the CDR3, the DNA is TGCGCCAGCAGGAAAGACTCAAGCTCCTACAATGAGCAGTTCTTC.

V usage is TRBV4-1 and J usage is TRBJ2-1; D remains ambiguous. V was clipped by 1 base and J by 7 bases, with 11 bases between them. The germline V gene has CDR1 MGHRA and CDR2 YSYEKL. The CDR3 has 14 amino acids. As DNA, the CDR3 is TGCGCCAGCAGCCAAGTTAGTATCGGGAATGAGCAGTTCTTC. It specifies CASSQVSIGNEQFF.

This clone was counted a single time. The J gene is TRBJ1-5, the V gene TRBV20-1; D is ambiguous. The CDR3 is made up of 14 amino acids. Germline CDR1 DFQATT, CDR2 SNEGSKA (reference sequence). Trimming removed 3 bases from V and 4 bases from J, with 13 bases in between. This CDR3 is CSASRDEGNQPQHF. The CDR3 nucleotides read TGCAGTGCTAGTCGGGATGAAGGTAATCAGCCCCAGCATTTT.

CDR3 in amino acids: CAWSSANRGSGANVLTF. CDR3 DNA sequence: TGTGCCTGGAGTTCTGCTAACAGGGGGTCTGGGGCCAACGTCCTGACTTTC. The V and J genes are TRBV30 and TRBJ2-6; 8 bases map to TRBD1. With V trimmed by 2 bases and J by 1 base, 7 bases remained unmatched. The CDR3 length is 17 residues. Germline V CDR1 and CDR2: GTSNPN, SVGIG (reference sequence).

The CDR3 protein is CASSWASGRALETQYF. In DNA form, the CDR3 reads TGTGCCAGCAGCTGGGCTAGCGGGAGGGCCTTAGAGACCCAGTACTTC. The chain carries TRBV7-8 and TRBJ2-5; TRBD2 agrees at 12 bases. Germline values: CDR1 SGHVS, CDR2 FQNEAQ. The CDR3 is 16 residues long. V was pared by 4 bases and J by 4 bases, with 7 bases of the junction left unmatched.

This chain connects TRBV29-1 to TRBJ2-2, with 9 bases matching TRBD1. CDR1 and CDR2 from the germline V gene are SQVTM and ANQGSEA. The V and J ends lost 7 bases and 5 bases, in that order; junction bases with no gene match: 5. The length of the CDR3 is 13 residues. CDR3 in DNA: TGCAGCGGGGGACAGGGATTTACCGGGGAGCTGTTTTTT. Translated, it gives CSGGQGFTGELFF.

DNA for the CDR3: TGTGCCAGCAGCTTAGCCCTGGGGACACCCGAGCAGTTCTTC. This sequence encodes CASSLALGTPEQFF. The genes are TRBV7-9 and TRBJ2-1; tentatively, D is TRBD1 (6 bases). V was shortened by 0 bases and J by 10 bases, with 13 bases between the two germline ends. Germline V gene lookup returns CDR1 SEHNR and CDR2 FQNEAQ (reference sequence). The CDR3 runs 14 residues.

V gene TRBV6-5 combines with J gene TRBJ1-2; D is uncertain. Germline CDR1 reads MNHEY; CDR2 reads SVGAGI. The V gene lost 10 bases and the J gene lost 3 bases, with 15 bases spanning the gap. The CDR3 is made up of 13 amino acids. The CDR3 loop reads CAIAPTFDYGYTF. Here the CDR3 DNA reads TGTGCCATCGCCCCGACATTTGACTATGGCTACACCTTC.

The V and J genes are TRBV9 and TRBJ2-3, with 12 positions matching TRBD2. V shed 0 bases and J 4 bases; nucleotides not matched to a gene: 12. In germline, CDR1 is SGDLS, CDR2 YYNGEE. The CDR3 has 19 amino acids. In DNA form, the CDR3 reads TGTGCCAGCAGCGTAGAGGGGACTAGCGGGTATTCGTTAGCAGATACGCAGTATTTT. Translating gives CASSVEGTSGYSLADTQYF.

The chain uses TRBV27 and TRBJ2-5, with D uncertain. CDR3 length: 13 amino acids. Trimming left V 5 bases short and J 0 bases short, with 7 bases between. Germline assignment: CDR1 MNHEY and CDR2 SMNVEV (reference sequence). CDR3 coding DNA: TGTGCCAGCAGTACTCAAAACCAAGAGACCCAGTACTTC. Its protein product is CASSTQNQETQYF.

V and J are TRBV11-2 and TRBJ1-5; D possibly corresponds to TRBD1 (5 bases). Trimming cost V 5 bases and J 2 bases, with 13 bases left between them. There are 15 residues in the CDR3. The germline CDR1 and CDR2 sequences are SGHAT and FQNNGV. The CDR3 loop is CASSLGPGGNQPQHF. The DNA of the CDR3 is TGTGCCAGCAGCCTGGGACCGGGGGGCAATCAGCCCCAGCATTTT.

The rearrangement links TRBV21-1 to TRBJ2-1; the table's D gene call, TRBD2, was not cross checked with the DNA. TRBV21-1 is a known pseudogene. CDR3 length equals 15 residues. CDR3 nucleotide sequence: TGTGCCAGCAGCAAAGAGGACGGGAGAGGCAATGAGCAGTTCTTC. Translated, it gives CASSKEDGRGNEQFF.

This chain connects TRBV5-4 to TRBJ1-1; 9 nucleotides align to TRBD1. The CDR3 totals 15 residues. Per germline, CDR1 SGHNT and CDR2 YYREEE (reference sequence). The V segment lost 1 base and the J segment 6 bases; nucleotides outside the gene matches: 7. The CDR3 DNA reads TGTGCCAGCAGCTTGAGACAGGGGGTGGGCGCTGAAGCTTTCTTT. It is translated as CASSLRQGVGAEAFF.

The chain recombines TRBV29-1 with TRBJ2-3; 11 bases line up with TRBD2. Per germline, CDR1 SQVTM and CDR2 ANQGSEA. V was clipped by 0 bases and J by 5 bases; unmatched bases: 4. The CDR3 has 15 amino acids. CDR3 in DNA: TGCAGCGTTGAAGAAGGTAGCGGGAGGGTAGATACGCAGTATTTT. Translating it yields CSVEEGSGRVDTQYF.

The chain uses TRBV19 and TRBJ1-3; D is ambiguous. Trimming took 7 bases from V and 0 from J, leaving 16 bases between them. The germline V gene encodes CDR1 LNHDA and CDR2 SQIVND (reference sequence). The CDR3 covers 16 residues. The DNA for the CDR3 is TGTGCCAGTACCCCACCGGAGTACGGCTCTGGAAACACCATATATTTT. It yields the protein CASTPPEYGSGNTIYF.

The J gene is TRBJ1-2, the V gene TRBV19; tentative D call: TRBD1 (6 bases). V was shortened by 5 bases and J by 5 bases, with 18 bases between the two germline ends. This CDR3 contains 15 residues. Germline V CDR1 and CDR2: LNHDA, SQIVND (reference sequence). DNA for the CDR3: TGTGCCAGTAGTGATCGACAGGAAACTATGTATGGCTACACCTTC. Its protein product is CASSDRQETMYGYTF.

As DNA, the CDR3 is TGTGCCAGCAGCTTTAGGGGCGAACCCGGGGAGCTGTTTTTT. This encodes CASSFRGEPGELFF. The chain has TRBV7-3 and TRBJ2-2, with D possibly matching TRBD1 (5 bases). V lost 3 bases and J 6 bases, leaving 11 bases between the germline ends. This CDR3 has 14 residues. CDR1 and CDR2 from the germline V gene are SGHTA and FQGTGA.

This chain uses TRBV3-1 (or the pseudogene TRBV3-2) with TRBJ2-1; TRBD2 matches at 12 bases. V shed 5 bases, J shed 7 bases, and the junction held 6 bases outside the gene matches. In germline, CDR1 is LGHDT, CDR2 YNNKEL (reference sequence). The CDR3 contains 15 residues. The CDR3, as DNA: TGTGCCAGCAGCGACGGACTAGCGGGAAAGAATGAGCAGTTCTTC. It yields the protein CASSDGLAGKNEQFF.

V usage is TRBV7-6 and J usage is TRBJ2-5; TRBD1 matches at 9 bases. Losses at the gene ends were 7 bases for V and 0 bases for J; bases not matched to a gene: 12. Germline V lookup: CDR1 SGHVS, CDR2 FNYEAQ. The CDR3 totals 17 residues. In nucleotides, the CDR3 is TGTGCCAGCACCATTGAGTCACAGGGGGCGCACCAAGAGACCCAGTACTTC. Translating gives CASTIESQGAHQETQYF.

This clone was counted between two and nine times. The chain employs TRBV19 and TRBJ1-2; no reliable D call. The CDR3 covers 13 residues. Trimming shortened V by 8 bases and J by 3 bases, and 13 bases separated the two germline ends. CDR1 is LNHDA, CDR2 SQIVND, per germline (reference sequence). CDR3 region: CASSDSGYYGYTF. The DNA of the CDR3 is TGTGCCAGTTCTGATTCAGGTTACTATGGCTACACCTTC.

This chain connects TRBV28 to TRBJ1-2; D is unclear. Per germline, CDR1 MDHEN and CDR2 SYDVKM. The CDR3 is made up of 15 amino acids. The germline V and J ends were trimmed by 6 bases and 0 bases, with 14 bases remaining between them. The chain's CDR3 is CASRGAGASNYGYTF. CDR3 coding DNA: TGTGCCAGCAGGGGAGCAGGCGCCTCTAACTATGGCTACACCTTC.

In nucleotides, the CDR3 is TGTGCCAGCAGCTTAGACGCGGGAGCCTACAATGAGCAGTTCTTC. Its translation is CASSLDAGAYNEQFF. The chain combines TRBV7-3 with TRBJ2-1; 7 bases map to TRBD2. V shed 2 bases and J 2 bases; nucleotides not matched to a gene: 3. The CDR3 has 15 residues. Germline V lookup: CDR1 SGHTA, CDR2 FQGTGA.

The chain is built from TRBV28 and TRBJ1-5, with 12 nucleotides matching TRBD1. Trimming at V came to 5 bases and at J to 4 bases, leaving 9 bases not matched to a gene. The length of the CDR3 is 17 residues. Germline CDR1 and CDR2: MDHEN and SYDVKM. The DNA for the CDR3 is TGTGCCAGCAGTCCACCCCGGGACAGGGGGCGAAATCAGCCCCAGCATTTT. This encodes CASSPPRDRGRNQPQHF.

The chain carries TRBV28 and TRBJ2-7; no clear D. The CDR3 sequence is 12 residues long. V lost 5 bases and J 3 bases, leaving 8 bases between the germline ends. CDR1 is MDHEN, CDR2 SYDVKM, per germline. CDR3 region: CASSQTYYEQYF. The CDR3 DNA is TGTGCCAGCAGTCAGACATACTACGAGCAGTACTTC.

The V call is TRBV6-1, the J call TRBJ2-5, with TRBD2 identical over 7 bases. Germline assignment: CDR1 MNHNS and CDR2 SASEGT. After removal of 1 base from V and 4 bases from J, the junction contained 3 bases not matched to a gene. This CDR3 comprises 14 residues. CDR3 DNA: TGTGCCAGCAGTGAAGGGGGGGGATCAGAGACCCAGTACTTC. Translation: CASSEGGGSETQYF.

The rearrangement uses TRBV19 and TRBJ1-1; 10 nucleotides align to TRBD1. Germline V gene lookup returns CDR1 LNHDA and CDR2 SQIVND (reference sequence). This CDR3 region has 13 residues. With V trimmed by 8 bases and J by 7 bases, 7 bases remained unmatched. The CDR3 bases are TGTGCCAGTTCCCGGGACAGGGGCTTTGAAGCTTTCTTT. It translates to CASSRDRGFEAFF.